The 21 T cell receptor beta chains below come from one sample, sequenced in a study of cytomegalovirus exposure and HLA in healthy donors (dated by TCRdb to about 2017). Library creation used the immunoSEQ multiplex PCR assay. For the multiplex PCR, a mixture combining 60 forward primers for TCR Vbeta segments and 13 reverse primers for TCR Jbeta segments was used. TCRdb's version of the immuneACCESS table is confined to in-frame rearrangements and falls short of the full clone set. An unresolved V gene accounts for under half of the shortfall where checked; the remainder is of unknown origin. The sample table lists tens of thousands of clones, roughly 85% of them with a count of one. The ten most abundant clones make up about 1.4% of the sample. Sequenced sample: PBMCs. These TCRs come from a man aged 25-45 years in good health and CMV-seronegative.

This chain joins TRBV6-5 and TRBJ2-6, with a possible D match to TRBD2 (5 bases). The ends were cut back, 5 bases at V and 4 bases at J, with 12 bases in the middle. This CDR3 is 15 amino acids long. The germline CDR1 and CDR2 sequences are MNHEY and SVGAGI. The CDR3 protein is CASSPTAAGANVLTF. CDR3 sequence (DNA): TGTGCCAGCAGTCCTACAGCGGCAGGGGCCAACGTCCTGACTTTC.

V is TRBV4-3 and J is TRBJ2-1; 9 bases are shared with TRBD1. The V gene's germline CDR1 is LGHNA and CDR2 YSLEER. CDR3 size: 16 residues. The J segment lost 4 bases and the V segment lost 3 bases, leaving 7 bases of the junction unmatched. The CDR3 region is CASSHQGQGGYNEQFF. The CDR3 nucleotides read TGCGCCAGCAGCCACCAGGGACAGGGAGGATACAATGAGCAGTTCTTC.

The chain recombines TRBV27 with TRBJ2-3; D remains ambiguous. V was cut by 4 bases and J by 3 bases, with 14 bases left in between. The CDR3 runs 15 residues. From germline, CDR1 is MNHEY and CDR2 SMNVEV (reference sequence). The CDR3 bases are TGTGCCAGCAGTTCCGAACCCGGGTCGACAGATACGCAGTATTTT. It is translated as CASSSEPGSTDTQYF.

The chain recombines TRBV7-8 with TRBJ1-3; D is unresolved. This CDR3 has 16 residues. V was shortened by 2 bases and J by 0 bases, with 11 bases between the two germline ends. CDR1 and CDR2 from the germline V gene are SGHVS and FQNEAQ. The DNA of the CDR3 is TGTGCCAGCAGCTTACGGGAGATCAACTCTGGAAACACCATATATTTT. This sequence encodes CASSLREINSGNTIYF.

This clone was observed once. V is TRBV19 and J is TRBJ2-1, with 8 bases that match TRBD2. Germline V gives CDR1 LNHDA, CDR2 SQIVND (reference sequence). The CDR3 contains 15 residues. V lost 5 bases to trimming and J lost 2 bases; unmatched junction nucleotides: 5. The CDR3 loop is CASSYLAGTYNEQFF. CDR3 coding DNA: TGTGCCAGTAGTTATCTAGCGGGTACCTACAATGAGCAGTTCTTC.

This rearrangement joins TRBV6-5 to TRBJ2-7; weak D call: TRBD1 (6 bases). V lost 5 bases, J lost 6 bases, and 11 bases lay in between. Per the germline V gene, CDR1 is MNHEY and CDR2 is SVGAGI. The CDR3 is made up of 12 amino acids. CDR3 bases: TGTGCCAGCAGTACCGGACAGCGCGAGCAGTACTTC. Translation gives CASSTGQREQYF.

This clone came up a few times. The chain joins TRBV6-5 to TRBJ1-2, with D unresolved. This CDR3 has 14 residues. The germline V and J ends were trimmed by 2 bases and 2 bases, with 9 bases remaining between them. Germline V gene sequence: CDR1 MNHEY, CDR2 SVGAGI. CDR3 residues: CASSYRGSNYGYTF. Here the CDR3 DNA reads TGTGCCAGCAGTTACCGAGGGAGCAACTATGGCTACACCTTC.

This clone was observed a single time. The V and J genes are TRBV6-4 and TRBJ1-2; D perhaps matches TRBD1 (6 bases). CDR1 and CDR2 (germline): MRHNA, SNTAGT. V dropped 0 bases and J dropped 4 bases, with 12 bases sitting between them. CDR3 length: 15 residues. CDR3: CASSDSIGGSYGYTF. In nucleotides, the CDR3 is TGTGCCAGCAGTGACTCGATTGGGGGCAGCTATGGCTACACCTTC.

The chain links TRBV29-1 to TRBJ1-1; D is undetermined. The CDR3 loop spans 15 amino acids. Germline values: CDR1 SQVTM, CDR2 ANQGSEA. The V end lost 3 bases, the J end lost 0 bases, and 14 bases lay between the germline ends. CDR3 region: CSVDQRGYMNTEAFF. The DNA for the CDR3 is TGCAGCGTTGACCAGAGAGGGTACATGAACACTGAAGCTTTCTTT.

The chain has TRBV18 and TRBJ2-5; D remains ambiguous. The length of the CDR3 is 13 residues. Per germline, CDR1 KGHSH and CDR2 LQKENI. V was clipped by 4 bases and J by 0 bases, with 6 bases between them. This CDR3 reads CASSQQYQETQYF. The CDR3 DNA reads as TGTGCCAGCTCACAACAGTACCAAGAGACCCAGTACTTC.

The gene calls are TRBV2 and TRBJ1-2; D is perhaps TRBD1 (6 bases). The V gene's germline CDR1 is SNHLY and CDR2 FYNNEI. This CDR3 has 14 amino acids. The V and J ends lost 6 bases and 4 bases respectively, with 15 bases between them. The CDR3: CASRVQGVSYGYTF. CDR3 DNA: TGTGCCAGCAGGGTACAGGGAGTCTCCTATGGCTACACCTTC. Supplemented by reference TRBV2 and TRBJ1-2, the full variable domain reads EPEVTQTPSHQVTQMGQEVILRCVPISNHLYFYWYRQILGQKVEFLVSFYNNEISEKSEIFDDQFSVERPDGSNFTLKIRSTKLEDSAMYFCASRVQGVSYGYTFGSGTRLTVV.

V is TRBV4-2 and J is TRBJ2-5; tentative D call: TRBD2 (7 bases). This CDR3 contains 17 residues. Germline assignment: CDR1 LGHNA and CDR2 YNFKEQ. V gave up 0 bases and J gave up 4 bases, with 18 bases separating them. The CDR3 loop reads CASSQDRGGTGRETQYF. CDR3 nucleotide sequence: TGTGCCAGCAGCCAAGATAGGGGGGGAACGGGGAGAGAGACCCAGTACTTC.

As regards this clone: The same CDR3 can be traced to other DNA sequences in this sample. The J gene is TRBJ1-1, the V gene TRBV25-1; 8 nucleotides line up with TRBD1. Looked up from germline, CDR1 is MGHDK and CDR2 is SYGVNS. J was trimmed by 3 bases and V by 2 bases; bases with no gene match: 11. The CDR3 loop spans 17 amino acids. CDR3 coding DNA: TGTGCCAGCAGTGAACCCTCTTCACGGACAGGGCACACTGAAGCTTTCTTT. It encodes CASSEPSSRTGHTEAFF.

CDR3 sequence (DNA): TGTGCCAGCAGTGGTGCGCTAGCGGGAGATCGGTCCTACAATGAGCAGTTCTTC. Its protein is CASSGALAGDRSYNEQFF. The V and J genes are TRBV2 and TRBJ2-1; 10 nucleotides align to TRBD2. The germline gives CDR1 SNHLY, CDR2 FYNNEI. The junction had 10 bases not matched to a gene; V was cut back by 4 bases and J by 1 base. This CDR3 is 18 amino acids long.

DNA for the CDR3: TGTGCCTGGAGTCAGGTGGAAGGAGCTTTCTTT. Its translation is CAWSQVEGAFF. The V gene is TRBV30, the J gene TRBJ1-1; no reliable D call. CDR1 and CDR2 (germline): GTSNPN, SVGIG (reference sequence). This CDR3 has 11 residues. Trimming stripped 2 bases from V and 10 bases from J, with 11 bases between.

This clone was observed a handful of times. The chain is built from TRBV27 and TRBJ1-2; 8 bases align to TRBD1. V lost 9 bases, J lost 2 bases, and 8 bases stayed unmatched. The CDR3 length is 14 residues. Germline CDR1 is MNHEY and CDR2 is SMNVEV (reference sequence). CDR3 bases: TGTGCCAGTCGGACAGGGTACAGAAACTATGGCTACACCTTC. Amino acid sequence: CASRTGYRNYGYTF.

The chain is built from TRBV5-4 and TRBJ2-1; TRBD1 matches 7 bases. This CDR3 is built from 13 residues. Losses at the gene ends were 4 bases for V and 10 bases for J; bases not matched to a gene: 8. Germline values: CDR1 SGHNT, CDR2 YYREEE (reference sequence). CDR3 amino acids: CASSHLYRGEQFF. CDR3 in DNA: TGTGCCAGCAGCCATCTTTACAGGGGCGAGCAGTTCTTC.

The CDR3 here is CASHRLSNTGELFF. CDR3 nucleotide sequence: TGTGCCAGTCACAGGTTATCGAACACCGGGGAGCTGTTTTTT. The chain uses TRBV6-5 and TRBJ2-2; TRBD1 is a possible D gene (5 bases). Germline lookup yields CDR1 MNHEY and CDR2 SVGAGI. The CDR3 is made up of 14 amino acids. V lost 9 bases and J lost 0, with 11 bases in between.

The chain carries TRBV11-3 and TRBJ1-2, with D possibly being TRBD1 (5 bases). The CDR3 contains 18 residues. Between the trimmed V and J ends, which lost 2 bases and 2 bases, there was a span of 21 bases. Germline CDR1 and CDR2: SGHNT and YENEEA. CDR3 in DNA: TGTGCCAGCAGCTTAAGGGGTCAGCCTAATAACGACAACTATGGCTACACCTTC. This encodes CASSLRGQPNNDNYGYTF.

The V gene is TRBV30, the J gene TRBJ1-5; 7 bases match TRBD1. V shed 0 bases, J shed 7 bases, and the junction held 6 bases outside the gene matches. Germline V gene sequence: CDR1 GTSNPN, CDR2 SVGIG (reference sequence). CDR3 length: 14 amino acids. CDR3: CAWSVQGGRQPQHF. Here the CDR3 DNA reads TGTGCCTGGAGTGTACAAGGGGGCAGGCAGCCCCAGCATTTT.

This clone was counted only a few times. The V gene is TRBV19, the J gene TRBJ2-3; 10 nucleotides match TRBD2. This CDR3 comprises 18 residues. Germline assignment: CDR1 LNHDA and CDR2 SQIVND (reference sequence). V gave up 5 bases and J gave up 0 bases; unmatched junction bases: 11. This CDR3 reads CASSPQRTSGTSTDTQYF. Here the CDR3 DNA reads TGTGCCAGTAGTCCGCAACGGACTAGCGGAACTAGCACAGATACGCAGTATTTT.